The 15 T cell receptor beta chains reported below all come from one sample, sequenced in a study of PD-1 blockade in classical Hodgkin lymphoma. The repertoire was sequenced with immunoSEQ multiplex PCR; TCRdb's copy has only in-frame clones and lacks some. This table has tens of thousands of clones, roughly nine tenths appearing once. Patients all relapsed after autologous stem cell transplantation, and there was variation in brentuximab vedotin exposure. Material: peripheral blood mononuclear cells (PBMCs), obtained at baseline. These receptors were taken from a human donor with classical Hodgkin lymphoma.

The chain joins TRBV20-1 to TRBJ2-7, with D unclear. Germline CDR1 reads DFQATT; CDR2 reads SNEGSKA (reference sequence). V was trimmed by 3 bases and J by 2 bases, leaving 5 bases between them. The CDR3 is made up of 11 amino acids. DNA for the CDR3: TGCAGTGCTAGCGGAGCCTACGAGCAGTACTTC. Its protein product is CSASGAYEQYF.

The V call is TRBV6-5, the J call TRBJ2-7; 10 nucleotides align to TRBD1. This CDR3 has 15 residues. Germline V lookup: CDR1 MNHEY, CDR2 SVGAGI. Unmatched junction bases numbered 5, after V lost 4 bases and J lost 2 bases. CDR3 sequence (DNA): TGTGCCAGCAGTTTCCGGGACAGGGGAACCTACGAGCAGTACTTC. Its protein product is CASSFRDRGTYEQYF.

V gene TRBV30 combines with J gene TRBJ2-7, with no clear D. The CDR3 contains 12 residues. Germline CDR1 is GTSNPN and CDR2 is SVGIG (reference sequence). V was shortened by 2 bases and J by 4 bases, with 9 bases between the two germline ends. The CDR3 region has the DNA TGTGCCTGGAGTAGCCCTACGTACGAGCAGTACTTC. Translation: CAWSSPTYEQYF.

This chain connects TRBV10-3 to TRBJ1-2; 7 nucleotides agree with TRBD1. CDR1 and CDR2 from the germline V gene are ENHRY and SYGVKD. The CDR3 totals 13 residues. With 6 bases clipped from V and 8 bases from J, the junction kept 9 bases outside the gene matches. The CDR3 sequence is CAISLDRERGYTF. As DNA, the CDR3 is TGTGCCATCAGCCTCGACAGGGAGAGGGGCTACACCTTC.

V gene TRBV5-1 combines with J gene TRBJ2-5; D is unclear. Germline V gene sequence: CDR1 SGHRS, CDR2 YFSETQ. V was cut by 0 bases and J by 2 bases, with 5 bases left in between. The CDR3 runs 13 residues. The CDR3 loop reads CASSLGTQETQYF. CDR3 coding DNA: TGCGCCAGCAGCTTGGGAACTCAAGAGACCCAGTACTTC.

The CDR3 region is CTSSQDASKETQYF. The CDR3 DNA sequence: TGCACCAGCAGCCAAGACGCCTCAAAAGAGACCCAGTACTTC. This sequence joins TRBV1 and TRBJ2-5. TRBV1 is a pseudogene locus. There are 14 residues in the CDR3.

Note on this clone: At one of its ends the junction is not consistent with the germline gene, which may arise from a read error. The chain uses TRBV5-6 and TRBJ2-3; D remains unclear. The CDR3 extends over 15 amino acids. Germline CDR1 and CDR2: SGHDT and YYEEEE. CDR3 in DNA: TGTGCCAGCAGTTTGGGATTGCCTAGCACAGATACGCAGTATTTT. Translated: CASSLGLPSTDTQYF. The whole variable domain, filled in from reference TRBV5-6 and TRBJ2-3, reads DAGVTQSPTHLIKTRGQQVTLRCSPKSGHDTVSWYQQALGQGPQFIFQYYEEEERQRGNFPDRFSGHQFPNYSSELNVNALLLGDSALYLCASSLGLPSTDTQYFGPGTRLTVL.

The chain carries TRBV27 and TRBJ1-5; TRBD1 matches at 9 bases. Germline V gene lookup returns CDR1 MNHEY and CDR2 SMNVEV (reference sequence). CDR3 length: 15 residues. After removal of 4 bases from V and 5 bases from J, the junction contained 6 bases not matched to a gene. The CDR3 sequence: CASSWGQGGDQPQHF. The CDR3 DNA sequence: TGTGCCAGCAGTTGGGGACAGGGCGGAGATCAGCCCCAGCATTTT.

V gene TRBV7-3 combines with J gene TRBJ2-3; no reliable D call. Germline CDR1 reads SGHTA; CDR2 reads FQGTGA. The V gene lost 2 bases and the J gene lost 1 base, with 10 bases spanning the gap. This CDR3 region has 15 residues. For the CDR3, the DNA is TGTGCCAGCAGCTTAGGAGCTGCGGGCACAGATACGCAGTATTTT. It yields the protein CASSLGAAGTDTQYF.

The rearrangement joins TRBV21-1 to TRBJ1-2. TRBV21-1 is shown as a pseudogene. CDR3 length: 17 amino acids. CDR3: CASSTPWLRERVRGYTF. DNA for the CDR3: TGTGCCAGCAGCACCCCTTGGTTGAGGGAAAGGGTCCGAGGCTACACCTTC.

The chain uses TRBV4-1 and TRBJ2-3; D is ambiguous. The ends were cut back, 0 bases at V and 8 bases at J, with 15 bases in the middle. Germline loops: CDR1 MGHRA, CDR2 YSYEKL. The CDR3 totals 15 residues. The CDR3 sequence is CASSQEVATSVTQYF. In DNA, the CDR3 is TGCGCCAGCAGCCAAGAGGTGGCTACCTCTGTTACGCAGTATTTT.

In nucleotides, the CDR3 is TGTGCCAGCAGTGACTTGGGGACACCAGGATATGGCTACACCTTC. This translates into CASSDLGTPGYGYTF. The chain joins TRBV6-4 to TRBJ1-2; TRBD1 might be the D (6 bases). Germline CDR1 is MRHNA and CDR2 is SNTAGT. Trimming removed 1 base from V and 5 bases from J, with 14 bases in between. The CDR3 has 15 residues.

This sequence joins TRBV7-9 and TRBJ2-5; TRBD1 matches 7 bases. The better agreement between TRBJ2-7 and the DNA end casts doubt on the J call. There are 15 residues in the CDR3. CDR1 is SEHNR and CDR2 is FQNEAQ in the germline V gene (reference sequence). CDR3: CASSFPGQKTYEQYF. CDR3 coding DNA: TGTGCCAGCAGCTTCCCGGGACAGAAAACCTACGAGCAGTACTTC.

This clone was seen just once. V gene TRBV6-1 combines with J gene TRBJ1-2, with D unresolved. V lost 0 bases and J lost 4, with 15 bases in between. This CDR3 spans 16 amino acids. The germline V gene encodes CDR1 MNHNS and CDR2 SASEGT. The CDR3 DNA follows: TGTGCCAGCAGTGAAGCCTTAGCCGGGGTTAGCTATGGCTACACCTTC. It encodes CASSEALAGVSYGYTF.

The chain employs TRBV6-5 and TRBJ2-4; D is unclear. With 6 bases removed from V and 0 bases from J, the gap between germline ends came to 12 bases. The CDR3 spans 15 residues. In germline, CDR1 is MNHEY, CDR2 SVGAGI. CDR3 loop: CASSPLGIAKNIQYF. In DNA, the CDR3 is TGTGCCAGCAGCCCCCTTGGAATAGCCAAAAACATTCAGTACTTC.